A selection of T cell receptor beta chains follows, all from one sample in a study of shared clonotypes between healthy human individuals. Sequenced by immunoSEQ multiplex PCR; TCRdb stores in-frame clones only, minus some. The sample has approximately 650,000 clones; around 95% are singletons. The specimen sequenced was naive CD8+ T cells sorted from blood. The receptors were gathered from a woman between 25 and 40 years old in good health. Each CDR3 is given with its conserved first and last residue. The D gene is left open where the match is weak. A row's size may be missing; if present it is once, few, many or a size class.

d_gene	abundance	v_gene	j_gene	CDR3nt	CDR3aa
TRBD2	once	TRBV28	TRBJ2-7	TGTGCCAGCAGTCCACGGACTAGCGCAATTACATACGAGCAGTACTTC	CASSPRTSAITYEQYF
TRBD1	.	TRBV30	TRBJ1-6	TGTGCCTGGAGTCTGGGGACAGGATATTCACCCCTCCACTTT	CAWSLGTGYSPLHF
TRBD2	.	TRBV27	TRBJ2-1	TGTGCCAGCAGTTTCAAGCGGGAGGGCCGAGTTTATAATGAGCAGTTCTTC	CASSFKREGRVYNEQFF
.	.	TRBV11-2	TRBJ2-7	TGTGCCAGCAGCTCTTCGACAGTCCCGGGACTCCTGGCCTACGAGCAGTACTTC	CASSSSTVPGLLAYEQYF
TRBD1	.	TRBV9	TRBJ2-7	TGTGCCAGCAGCGTAGCAGCGGCGGCAGGGGGCTACGAGCAGTACTTC	CASSVAAAAGGYEQYF
.	.	TRBV4-1	TRBJ1-1	TGCGCCAGCAGCCAACGCGAAAAGAACACTGAAGCTTTCTTT	CASSQREKNTEAFF
.	.	TRBV7-9	TRBJ1-1	TGTGCCAGCAGCTTGGAACAGAACACTGAAGCTTTCTTT	CASSLEQNTEAFF
TRBD1	.	TRBV4-1	TRBJ2-5	TGCGCCAGCAGCCAAGTAGTCGTGACTCGGGCGCACAGGGGGGAGACCCAGTACTTC	CASSQVVVTRAHRGETQYF
TRBD2	.	TRBV27	TRBJ2-1	TGTGCCAGCAGTCTTGGACTAGCGGGGTCCAATGAGCAGTTCTTC	CASSLGLAGSNEQFF
.	.	TRBV7-9	TRBJ1-1	TGTGCCAGCAGGTCAATTAGGGTTGAGAACACTGAAGCTTTCTTT	CASRSIRVENTEAFF
.	.	TRBV2	TRBJ1-2	TGTGCCAGCAGTGTGTACAGCAACTATGGCTACACCTTC	CASSVYSNYGYTF
.	.	TRBV6-5	TRBJ2-7	TGTGCCAGCAGTTACTCAGGATCCTACGAGCAGTACTTC	CASSYSGSYEQYF
.	.	TRBV27	TRBJ2-3	TGTGCCAGCAGTCCCGAGGGGGGGCCGGGGACAGATACGCAGTATTTT	CASSPEGGPGTDTQYF
.	.	TRBV7-9	TRBJ2-6	TGTGCCAGCAGCTTCGGGCGACCAGGCGGCGGGGCCAACGTCCTGACTTTC	CASSFGRPGGGANVLTF
.	.	TRBV4-1	TRBJ2-7	TGCGCCAGCAGCCAAGACAGGGGACTATCCTACGAGCAGTACTTC	CASSQDRGLSYEQYF
TRBD2	.	TRBV27	TRBJ2-2	TGTGCCAGCAGTCACCGCGGGACTAGCAGGAACACCGGGGAGCTGTTTTTT	CASSHRGTSRNTGELFF
.	.	TRBV11-2	TRBJ1-5	TGTGCCAGCAGCTTGGGACCGTATAGCAATCAGCCCCAGCATTTT	CASSLGPYSNQPQHF
.	once	TRBV11-3	TRBJ2-5	TGTGCCAGCAGCCCAGTGGGGGATGCCATCGTGGTTGGGGAGGCCCAGTACTTC	CASSPVGDAIVVGEAQYF
.	.	TRBV5-4	TRBJ2-7	TGTGCCAGCAGCTTGGCCCTTGGGACAAAACCCTACGAGCAGTACTTC	CASSLALGTKPYEQYF
.	once	TRBV2	TRBJ2-7	TGTGCCAGCAGTGAAGGTTCAGGCGACATCTACGAGCAGTACTTC	CASSEGSGDIYEQYF
TRBD1	.	TRBV28	TRBJ1-1	TGTGCCAGCAGTTTAGGAACAGGGGCGGGTGAAGCTTTCTTT	CASSLGTGAGEAFF
TRBD2	.	TRBV19	TRBJ2-7	TGTGCCAGTAGTTTCGGACTAGTATACGAGCAGTACTTC	CASSFGLVYEQYF
.	.	TRBV13	TRBJ1-5	TGTGCCAGCAGCTTAAACAGAAACCAGCCCCAGCATTTT	CASSLNRNQPQHF
TRBD1	.	TRBV15	TRBJ2-3	TGTGCCACCAGACAGGGGTCAGATACGCAGTATTTT	CATRQGSDTQYF
.	.	TRBV5-1	TRBJ2-7	TGCGCCAGCAGCTTGGTTCGGGAGACATGGTACTTC	CASSLVRETWYF
.	.	TRBV28	TRBJ2-1	TGTGCCAGCAGTCCCGGCCTTCCGACCCTATACAATGAGCAGTTCTTC	CASSPGLPTLYNEQFF
.	.	TRBV14	TRBJ2-3	TGTGCCAGCAGCCCTTCTACATTCCCCACAGATACGCAGTATTTT	CASSPSTFPTDTQYF
.	.	TRBV11-2	TRBJ2-7	TGTGCCAGCAGCTTTAATGCCGAGCAGTACTTC	CASSFNAEQYF
.	.	TRBV5-6	TRBJ2-3	TGTGCCAGCAACCCGGGGATGGGCGCCCGAGATACGCAGTATTTT	CASNPGMGARDTQYF
.	.	TRBV7-6	TRBJ2-1	TGTGCCAGCAGCTCACGAGGGGGGTATGAGCAGTTCTTC	CASSSRGGYEQFF
TRBD1	.	TRBV5-1	TRBJ2-7	TGCGCCAGCAGCCTGGACAGGGGGCACTACGAGCAGTACTTC	CASSLDRGHYEQYF
TRBD2	once	TRBV9	TRBJ2-2	TGTGCCAGCAGCCCGGGGCTTACTAGCGGGCCTAACACCGGGGAGCTGTTTTTT	CASSPGLTSGPNTGELFF
.	.	TRBV5-5	TRBJ2-7	TGTGCCAGCAGCTTGGCAGTGTCCTACGAGCAGTACTTC	CASSLAVSYEQYF
TRBD1	.	TRBV27	TRBJ1-4	TGTGCCAGCAGCCCTGCGGGACAGGGCGGTGAAAAACTGTTTTTT	CASSPAGQGGEKLFF
.	.	TRBV6-4	TRBJ1-5	TGTGCCAGCAGTGACCCGAGGCCCCAGCATTTT	CASSDPRPQHF
.	once	TRBV2	TRBJ1-2	TGTGCCAGCATGAGCAGGGGCTATAACTATGGCTACACCTTC	CASMSRGYNYGYTF
TRBD2	.	TRBV27	TRBJ2-7	TGTGCCAGCAGTTTAGGGACTAGTGGCTACGAGCAGTACTTC	CASSLGTSGYEQYF
TRBD2	once	TRBV2	TRBJ2-7	TGTGCCAGCAAGGTGGCTAGCGGGAGCTACTACGAGCAGTACTTC	CASKVASGSYYEQYF
.	.	TRBV7-2	TRBJ2-5	TGTGCCAGCAGCTTTAGGGACCCGGGACCCCCTGATGAGGAGACCCAGTACTTC	CASSFRDPGPPDEETQYF
TRBD1	.	TRBV7-8	TRBJ2-1	TGTGCCAGCAGCTTAGAGGGGGCGATTAGGTCCTACAATGAGCAGTTCTTC	CASSLEGAIRSYNEQFF
TRBD2	.	TRBV29-1	TRBJ2-1	TGCAGCGTTGAAACCAGCGGGATTTACAATGAGCAGTTCTTC	CSVETSGIYNEQFF
TRBD2	.	TRBV7-9	TRBJ2-1	TGTGCCAGCAGCTTAGGGGACTACATACACAATGAGCAGTTCTTC	CASSLGDYIHNEQFF
.	.	TRBV6-1	TRBJ1-6	TGTGCCAGCAGGGCCTATAATTCACCCCTCCACTTT	CASRAYNSPLHF